This entry concerns a single T cell receptor beta chain. This specimen belongs to a study of CD8 T cells in Susac syndrome. V gave up 8 bases and J gave up 1 base, with 13 bases separating them. The CDR3 is 14 amino acids. With random hexamers, roughly 0.45 to 1 ug RNA was reverse transcribed. TCRdb independently ran MiXCR on the immunoSEQ multiplex PCR reads; one entry per CDR3 protein. The data show roughly 200,000 distinct CDR3 sequences, with more than 85% seen just once and approximately 0.075% held by the top ten. TCR beta sequencing was performed on blood CD8+ and CD4+ T cells. The sequence was obtained from a human donor with multiple sclerosis. The chain links TRBV23-1 to TRBJ2-3, with TRBD2 as a possible D gene (5 bases). TRBV23-1 falls under the ORF class, with uncertain function. The sample taken for sequencing was CD4+ T cells from PBMCs. The CDR3 loop is CASGKGVGTDTQYF. CDR3 nucleotides: TGCGCCAGCGGTAAGGGAGTGGGCACAGATACGCAGTATTTT.